These 26 T cell receptor beta chains were all obtained from the same sample, sequenced in a study of cytomegalovirus exposure and HLA in healthy donors. 60 Vbeta and 13 Jbeta primers were used in PCR. Only in-frame clones appear in the TCRdb table, and some are missing; sequencing was by immunoSEQ multiplex PCR. The sample includes about 79,000 clones, roughly two thirds seen only once; the top ten take 6.9%. Specimen: PBMCs. These receptors originate from a woman aged 45 to 65 in good health and CMV-seropositive.

The genes are TRBV5-1 and TRBJ1-1; TRBD1 aligns across 7 bases. CDR1 is SGHRS, CDR2 YFSETQ, per germline. After removal of 4 bases from V and 1 base from J, the junction contained 13 bases not matched to a gene. This CDR3 spans 17 amino acids. The CDR3 sequence is CASSKGQTSDRNTEAFF. CDR3 sequence (DNA): TGCGCCAGCAGCAAGGGACAGACATCAGACCGGAACACTGAAGCTTTCTTT.

J is TRBJ1-6 and V is TRBV5-8; 7 positions agree with TRBD1. The germline V gene has CDR1 SGHTS and CDR2 YDEGEE. V lost 0 bases to trimming and J lost 8 bases; unmatched junction nucleotides: 11. CDR3 length equals 17 residues. CDR3 loop: CASSLEGSRGPDSPLHF. CDR3 nucleotides: TGTGCCAGCAGCTTGGAAGGGTCGAGGGGGCCGGATTCACCCCTCCACTTT.

This clone was observed a few times. The gene calls are TRBV5-1 and TRBJ2-2; 8 bases are shared with TRBD1. J was trimmed by 4 bases and V by 4 bases; bases with no gene match: 12. Germline CDR1 SGHRS, CDR2 YFSETQ. There are 17 residues in the CDR3. The CDR3 here is CASSTLPWTGTTGELFF. CDR3 sequence (DNA): TGCGCCAGCAGCACTCTCCCATGGACAGGGACCACCGGGGAGCTGTTTTTT.

The gene calls are TRBV14 and TRBJ1-2; D is uncertain. Germline loops: CDR1 SGHDN, CDR2 FVKESK. Trimming stripped 1 base from V and 5 bases from J, with 8 bases between. The CDR3 has 13 amino acids. CDR3: CASSQVAGYGYTF. The CDR3 bases are TGTGCCAGCAGCCAAGTGGCAGGTTATGGCTACACCTTC.

Comment on this clone: The sample contains more than one DNA sequence encoding this CDR3. The V and J genes are TRBV11-3 and TRBJ2-5; D not certain. The CDR3 is made up of 13 amino acids. Trimming removed 4 bases from V and 1 base from J, with 7 bases in between. Germline V gene data show CDR1 as SGHNT and CDR2 as YENEEA. CDR3 in amino acids: CASSSGPQETQYF. CDR3 nucleotides: TGTGCCAGCAGCTCAGGCCCCCAAGAGACCCAGTACTTC.

The chain combines TRBV5-1 with TRBJ1-1; 10 positions agree with TRBD1. The CDR3 contains 13 residues. J was trimmed by 4 bases and V by 7 bases; bases with no gene match: 4. The V gene's germline CDR1 is SGHRS and CDR2 YFSETQ. The CDR3 sequence is CASSGTGATEAFF. Written as DNA, the CDR3 is TGCGCCAGCTCCGGGACAGGGGCCACTGAAGCTTTCTTT.

This rearrangement joins TRBV5-4 to TRBJ2-1; perhaps TRBD1 as D (5 bases). Germline CDR1 reads SGHNT; CDR2 reads YYREEE (reference sequence). V lost 7 bases to trimming and J lost 7 bases, with 15 bases between them. This CDR3 comprises 13 residues. The CDR3 DNA is TGTGCCAGCCGCAGCTTAGGGGTTAATGAGCAGTTCTTC. This sequence encodes CASRSLGVNEQFF.

The chain recombines TRBV9 with TRBJ2-5, with 8 bases lining up with TRBD2. The germline V gene has CDR1 SGDLS and CDR2 YYNGEE. CDR3 length: 15 residues. The trim removed 4 bases at V and 0 bases at J, leaving 5 bases unmatched. CDR3 sequence: CASSTGGGNQETQYF. The CDR3 DNA sequence: TGTGCCAGCAGCACCGGGGGGGGGAACCAAGAGACCCAGTACTTC.

This clone was observed a few times. This chain links TRBV6-5 with TRBJ2-1; 7 nucleotides line up with TRBD2. V was pared by 1 base and J by 9 bases, with 6 bases of the junction left unmatched. The CDR3 covers 14 residues. Per germline, CDR1 MNHEY and CDR2 SVGAGI. In DNA, the CDR3 is TGTGCCAGCAGTTACTTAGGACTAGTCGGTGAGCAGTTCTTC. Encoded protein: CASSYLGLVGEQFF.

This clone has just a few counts. V gene TRBV4-1 combines with J gene TRBJ1-2; 9 bases fit TRBD1. The trim removed 1 base at V and 1 base at J, leaving 7 bases unmatched. This CDR3 comprises 17 residues. In germline, CDR1 is MGHRA, CDR2 YSYEKL. The CDR3: CASSQGASGQGNYGYTF. CDR3 DNA: TGCGCCAGCAGCCAAGGGGCATCGGGACAGGGTAACTATGGCTACACCTTC.

The count of this clone is one. One end of the junction fails to match germline, which may point to a read error. This rearrangement joins TRBV7-7 to TRBJ2-2, with 8 positions matching TRBD1. This CDR3 has 18 residues. CDR1 is SSHAT and CDR2 is FNYEAQ in the germline V gene (reference sequence). In DNA form, the CDR3 reads TGTGCTAGCAGCTCAAACCTCCCGGACAGGGTTGACACCGGGGAGCTGTTTTTT. Protein product: CASSSNLPDRVDTGELFF.

This rearrangement joins TRBV2 to TRBJ1-2; 8 bases line up with TRBD1. Losses at the gene ends were 4 bases for V and 4 bases for J; bases not matched to a gene: 8. The germline V gene has CDR1 SNHLY and CDR2 FYNNEI. CDR3 length equals 15 residues. The CDR3 sequence: CASSVAGGASYGYTF. The CDR3 DNA is TGTGCCAGCAGTGTCGCAGGGGGCGCAAGCTATGGCTACACCTTC.

This clone showed up just a few times. The same CDR3 can be traced to other DNA sequences in this sample. This sequence joins TRBV6-5 and TRBJ1-4; D is unresolved. Trimming removed 6 bases from V and 3 bases from J, with 11 bases in between. CDR1 is MNHEY and CDR2 is SVGAGI in the germline V gene. The CDR3 is 14 residues long. In DNA form, the CDR3 reads TGTGCCAGCAGGTTGGGCCGCTCTAATGAAAAACTGTTTTTT. Residues: CASRLGRSNEKLFF.

This chain uses TRBV7-3 with TRBJ1-1; possible D gene TRBD1, 5 bases. Per the germline V gene, CDR1 is SGHTA and CDR2 is FQGTGA. The CDR3 runs to 14 residues. The V gene lost 0 bases and the J gene lost 5 bases, with 10 bases spanning the gap. The CDR3 coding sequence is TGTGCCAGCAGCTTAACAGGGGCAGAGACTGAAGCTTTCTTT. Protein sequence: CASSLTGAETEAFF.

This clone was counted a single time. The V call is TRBV10-3, the J call TRBJ2-1; D gene uncertain. V lost 8 bases to trimming and J lost 0 bases, with 20 bases between them. Germline assignment: CDR1 ENHRY and CDR2 SYGVKD. CDR3 length: 17 amino acids. The CDR3 nucleotides are TGTGCCATCTCTTCCTCTACCAGCGAGGCCTCCTACAATGAGCAGTTCTTC. This gives the protein CAISSSTSEASYNEQFF.

The rearrangement links TRBV19 to TRBJ2-1; TRBD1 is a possible D gene (5 bases). From germline, CDR1 is LNHDA and CDR2 SQIVND (reference sequence). This CDR3 comprises 11 residues. Trimming took off 6 bases at V and 10 bases at J, with 10 bases between the two ends. The CDR3 sequence: CASRTGQEQFF. The CDR3 nucleotides read TGTGCCAGTAGAACAGGCCAGGAGCAGTTCTTC. The full variable domain, its missing parts supplied by reference TRBV19 and TRBJ2-1, is DGGITQSPKYLFRKEGQNVTLSCEQNLNHDAMYWYRQDPGQGLRLIYYSQIVNDFQKGDIAEGYSVSREKKESFPLTVTSAQKNPTAFYLCASRTGQEQFFGPGTRLTVL.

For this clone: At one of its ends the junction is not consistent with the germline gene, which may arise from a read error. The DNA for the CDR3 is TGTGCCAGCAGTGGGACTAGCGCCTCCCAAGGGACCCAGTACTTC. It yields the protein CASSGTSASQGTQYF. This chain connects TRBV2 to TRBJ2-5, with 9 bases lining up with TRBD2. This CDR3 comprises 15 residues. The germline gives CDR1 SNHLY, CDR2 FYNNEI.

In its sample, this clone was seen a few times. V and J are TRBV9 and TRBJ2-3; unclear D gene. Per germline, CDR1 SGDLS and CDR2 YYNGEE. V was trimmed by 4 bases and J by 2 bases, leaving 17 bases between them. The CDR3 is 16 amino acids. The DNA of the CDR3 is TGTGCCAGCAGCTCCCCTCGTGAACAGTTCACAGATACGCAGTATTTT. Translated, it gives CASSSPREQFTDTQYF.

This clone was seen a single time. The chain is built from TRBV4-1 and TRBJ2-2, with 11 bases matching TRBD1. The germline CDR1 and CDR2 sequences are MGHRA and YSYEKL. There are 16 residues in the CDR3. V dropped 2 bases and J dropped 3; count of bases not matched to a gene: 2. In DNA, the CDR3 is TGCGCCAGCAGCCAACTGGGACAGGGGGACACCGGGGAGCTGTTTTTT. Encoded protein: CASSQLGQGDTGELFF.

This chain links TRBV5-5 with TRBJ2-3, with 7 positions matching TRBD2. The length of the CDR3 is 16 residues. Germline V lookup: CDR1 SGHKS, CDR2 YYEKEE (reference sequence). Trimming at V came to 3 bases and at J to 7 bases, leaving 14 bases not matched to a gene. CDR3 nucleotide sequence: TGTGCCAGCAGCTGGGGTAGGGCGGGGGTAAGGAATACGCAGTATTTT. Its translation: CASSWGRAGVRNTQYF. Together with reference TRBV5-5 and TRBJ2-3, the CDR3 gives the full variable domain: DAGVTQSPTHLIKTRGQQVTLRCSPISGHKSVSWYQQVLGQGPQFIFQYYEKEERGRGNFPDRFSARQFPNYSSELNVNALLLGDSALYLCASSWGRAGVRNTQYFGPGTRLTVL.

The chain links TRBV11-2 to TRBJ1-2; 9 positions agree with TRBD1. The CDR3 has 15 residues. V was pared by 7 bases and J by 7 bases, with 13 bases of the junction left unmatched. From germline, CDR1 is SGHAT and CDR2 FQNNGV. For the CDR3, the DNA is TGTGCCAGCAAAGGGACAGGGACCTCTATGGGTGGCTACACCTTC. Amino acid sequence: CASKGTGTSMGGYTF.

This chain joins TRBV5-6 and TRBJ2-3; perhaps TRBD1 as D (6 bases). This CDR3 has 13 residues. Germline values: CDR1 SGHDT, CDR2 YYEEEE. V shed 0 bases and J shed 4 bases, with 6 bases lying between them. CDR3 DNA: TGTGCCAGCAGCTTGGCAGGGGCAGATACGCAGTATTTT. The encoded protein is CASSLAGADTQYF.

This clone was picked up one time. The V call is TRBV27, the J call TRBJ1-4; 11 bases are a match to TRBD1. V trimming: 5 bases; J trimming: 8 bases; junction bases outside the gene matches: 7. In germline, CDR1 is MNHEY, CDR2 SMNVEV (reference sequence). CDR3 length equals 15 residues. The CDR3 protein is CASSPGQGAGEKLFF. In nucleotides, the CDR3 is TGTGCCAGCAGTCCAGGACAGGGGGCGGGGGAAAAACTGTTTTTT.

This CDR3 reads CASSQGTGYEQYF. CDR3 DNA sequence: TGTGCCAGCAGCCAGGGGACAGGCTACGAGCAGTACTTC. The chain combines TRBV7-3 with TRBJ2-7; 8 nucleotides match TRBD1. Germline V CDR1 and CDR2: SGHTA, FQGTGA. The CDR3 extends over 13 amino acids. The trim removed 5 bases at V and 3 bases at J, leaving 3 bases unmatched.

The rearrangement uses TRBV19 and TRBJ2-2; 11 positions agree with TRBD2. The junction had 7 bases not matched to a gene; V was cut back by 3 bases and J by 7 bases. The CDR3 runs 16 residues. In germline, CDR1 is LNHDA, CDR2 SQIVND (reference sequence). The CDR3 nucleotides read TGTGCCAGTAGTATGCTTAGCGGGGGGGTCATCGGGGAGCTGTTTTTT. Encoded protein: CASSMLSGGVIGELFF. The whole variable domain, remainder taken from reference TRBV19 and TRBJ2-2, is DGGITQSPKYLFRKEGQNVTLSCEQNLNHDAMYWYRQDPGQGLRLIYYSQIVNDFQKGDIAEGYSVSREKKESFPLTVTSAQKNPTAFYLCASSMLSGGVIGELFFGEGSRLTVL.

The V call is TRBV9, the J call TRBJ2-3; D ambiguous. V dropped 4 bases and J dropped 2 bases, with 14 bases sitting between them. Germline assignment: CDR1 SGDLS and CDR2 YYNGEE. The CDR3 covers 15 residues. CDR3 protein: CASSPPGRPTDTQYF. DNA for the CDR3: TGTGCCAGCAGCCCACCTGGGCGTCCCACAGATACGCAGTATTTT.